The following is a TCR beta chain sequence with its context. Antigen: not known. This entry belongs to a study of blood T cells in healthy people across ages. Findings of the study overall: PBMCs were not sorted, which prevented a conclusive comparison of naive versus antigen-experienced cells. No one knew whether donors had CMV, which possibly confounded expanded clonotype changes. Higher diversity, along with more naive CD4+ cells, distinguished long-lived donors from aged donors.

This CDR3 is built from 16 residues. Germline loops: CDR1 MNHEY, CDR2 SVGEGT. Trimming took 6 bases from V and 5 from J; bases not matched to a gene: 10. The second PCR ran roughly 7 to 12 cycles with a sample-barcoded 5' primer and J-beta primers. Every single cDNA molecule received a tag from a template-switch adaptor with 12 random nucleotides. TCRdb reprocessed the 5' RACE reads with MiXCR, giving one entry per CDR3 protein. This repertoire shows hundreds of thousands of distinct CDR3 sequences, around 45% found once; its top ten account for approximately 20%. This chain connects TRBV6-2 or TRBV6-3 to TRBJ2-3; 11 bases are shared with TRBD2. The source material was blood. This sequence was found in a man in his sixties in good health. The CDR3 is CASRTEASGGIDTQYF. For the CDR3, the DNA is TGTGCCAGCAGAACGGAGGCTAGCGGGGGGATAGATACGCAGTATTTT.